This T cell receptor beta chain was documented in a study of response to subunit inactivated influenza vaccine (dated by TCRdb to 2016 to 2019). Study-wide context: To follow how T cells responded to a trivalent subunit inactivated influenza vaccine, the researchers relied on deep quantitative profiling of the T cell receptor repertoire. General findings and caveats noted by the study authors: According to the authors, only a limited number of new T cells may be recruited by each seasonal influenza vaccination.

Notes on this clonotype: It lacks a known antigen. Base-call qualities are not available, and no considerably larger clone is one nucleotide away.

CDR1 and CDR2, per the germline V gene (reference sequence), are SEHNR and FQNEAQ. Between the V and J ends, shortened by 0 bases and 0 bases respectively, the junction contains 9 bases. The CDR3 contains 16 residues, cysteine and phenylalanine counted. Kept here is only the CDR3 DNA, which spans 48 bases and is read in frame from base 1. Library prep was done by RT-PCR. Reads for this sample came from an Illumina HiSeq 2500. TCRdb handled the public reads itself, with Q25 trimming in fastp and clone calling in MiXCR, and kept productive beta chains. Records with the same CDR3 protein are collapsed into one entry carrying the most frequent genes and DNA. Present in this sample are more than 600,000 distinct CDR3 sequences, approximately 17% of which were seen just once. 9.5% to 13% of the sample is in the top ten clones.

The TCR comes from a man aged 50 to 59 who received an inactivated influenza vaccine. Donor details come from another sample of the same person, matched by shared clones. The sequence is built from TRBV7-9 and TRBJ1-3; no confident D gene assignment can be made. The sequenced sample was PBMCs from blood, obtained less than 6 days after vaccination. The DNA sequence reads TGTGCCAGCAGCTTAGCCCCCGGAGCCTCTGGAAACACCATATATTTT. The resulting protein is CASSLAPGASGNTIYF.